This T cell receptor (beta chain) was sequenced in a study of shared clonotypes between healthy human individuals. Study-wide results and limits: Generation probability values for non-shared clonotypes were lower than those for clonotypes shared by all four donors.

Details on this clone: The antigen remains undetermined.

The CDR3 covers 17 residues. V was trimmed by 5 bases and J by 2 bases, leaving 21 bases between them. The V gene's germline CDR1 is SEHNR and CDR2 FQNEAQ (reference sequence). Using immunoSEQ multiplex PCR, the repertoire was profiled, and TCRdb retains in-frame clones only, with some absent. The repertoire holds fewer than 2.5 million clones, with 90% to 95% as singletons. This receptor was identified in a young man in good health. Some clones in this sample may be carry-over from other donors' samples. The rearrangement links TRBV7-9 to TRBJ2-5; D uncertain. Specimen: naive CD4+ T cells from PBMCs. Specified subset: CD45RA+ positively selected. The CDR3 protein is CASSRPGGGARQETQYF. The CDR3 bases are TGTGCCAGCAGCCGACCGGGCGGTGGTGCGCGGCAAGAGACCCAGTACTTC.